Each of the 13 T cell receptor beta chains below was sequenced from the same sample in a study of Ad26.COV2.S vaccination and SARS-CoV-2 variants. Profiling relied on immunoSEQ multiplex PCR, and the TCRdb table lists in-frame clones only, not all of them. The table has more than 350,000 clones, around 90% seen once. As for treatment: around 19 received Ad26.COV2.S at low or high dose, single or two shots; about 5 received placebo; per-sample allocation not given. Following the first vaccine or placebo injection, samples were taken on day 63. Here the sequenced sample was peripheral blood, taken in a trial of Ad26.COV2.S vaccine versus placebo. The receptors come from a person between 18 and 59 years old who received the Ad26.COV2.S COVID-19 vaccine or a placebo.

This chain connects TRBV19 to TRBJ2-1; 7 bases fit TRBD2. The germline V gene has CDR1 LNHDA and CDR2 SQIVND (reference sequence). The CDR3 has 13 amino acids. J was trimmed by 4 bases and V by 9 bases; bases with no gene match: 6. CDR3 loop: CASSGTTYNEQFF. CDR3 bases: TGTGCCAGCTCCGGGACTACGTACAATGAGCAGTTCTTC.

The chain carries TRBV7-2 and TRBJ2-2; 7 bases align to TRBD1. CDR3 length: 14 residues. Germline-derived CDR1 and CDR2 are SGHTA and FQGNSA. Unmatched junction bases numbered 3, after V lost 7 bases and J lost 1 base. CDR3 in amino acids: CASNTGVNTGELFF. CDR3 in DNA: TGTGCCAGCAACACAGGGGTGAACACCGGGGAGCTGTTTTTT. Looking up the rest from reference TRBV7-2 and TRBJ2-2 gives the full variable domain: GAGVSQSPSNKVTEKGKDVELRCDPISGHTALYWYRQSLGQGLEFLIYFQGNSAPDKSGLPSDRFSAERTGGSVSTLTIQRTQQEDSAVYLCASNTGVNTGELFFGEGSRLTVL.

J is TRBJ2-2 and V is TRBV5-6; 7 bases align to TRBD2. Germline values: CDR1 SGHDT, CDR2 YYEEEE. CDR3 length: 15 amino acids. The J segment lost 1 base and the V segment lost 0 bases, leaving 0 bases of the junction unmatched. CDR3 bases: TGTGCCAGCAGCTTGGGCGGGAGGAACACCGGGGAGCTGTTTTTT. Protein product: CASSLGGRNTGELFF.

V is TRBV4-1 and J is TRBJ1-1, with D unclear. The CDR3 contains 19 residues. CDR1 and CDR2 (germline): MGHRA, YSYEKL. The V end lost 0 bases, the J end lost 1 base, and 21 bases lay between the germline ends. This chain's CDR3 is CASSQEIFIIRDSNTEAFF. The DNA of the CDR3 is TGCGCCAGCAGCCAAGAGATATTTATAATAAGGGATTCGAACACTGAAGCTTTCTTT.

The genes are TRBV6-5 and TRBJ2-3, with a possible D match to TRBD1 (6 bases). The CDR3 covers 14 residues. V lost 6 bases and J lost 2, with 12 bases in between. CDR1 is MNHEY, CDR2 SVGAGI, per germline. CDR3 protein: CASRRTEYTDTQYF. The CDR3 DNA follows: TGTGCCAGCAGGAGGACAGAGTACACAGATACGCAGTATTTT.

In this sample, this clone turned up a few times. The chain joins TRBV14 to TRBJ2-2; 9 bases map to TRBD2. The germline V gene encodes CDR1 SGHDN and CDR2 FVKESK. V shed 4 bases, J shed 4 bases, and the junction held 7 bases outside the gene matches. The CDR3 runs 16 residues. In DNA form, the CDR3 reads TGTGCCAGCAGCCCATATAGCGGGAGTTTCACCGGGGAGCTGTTTTTT. This encodes CASSPYSGSFTGELFF.

The chain links TRBV12-3 or TRBV12-4 to TRBJ1-5; D ambiguous. V was shortened by 1 base and J by 8 bases, with 3 bases between the two germline ends. The CDR3 has 11 residues. CDR3 amino acids: CASSLGEPQHF. CDR3 in DNA: TGTGCCAGCAGTTTAGGCGAGCCCCAGCATTTT.

The chain employs TRBV18 and TRBJ1-2; TRBD1 might be the D (6 bases). Trimming took 0 bases from V and 4 from J, leaving 12 bases between them. CDR3 length: 15 residues. Germline V gene data show CDR1 as KGHSH and CDR2 as LQKENI. CDR3 nucleotide sequence: TGTGCCAGCTCACCACCGATGACAGGAGCCTATGGCTACACCTTC. The encoded protein is CASSPPMTGAYGYTF.

Remarks on this clone: At the DNA level, this CDR3 is encoded by other sequences in the same sample as well. This chain links TRBV3-1 (or the pseudogene TRBV3-2) with TRBJ2-7; D unresolved. Germline CDR1 LGHDT, CDR2 YNNKEL (reference sequence). Trimming removed 5 bases at V and 3 bases at J, with 5 bases between. The CDR3 sequence is 11 residues long. This chain's CDR3 is CASSLNYEQYF. As DNA, the CDR3 is TGTGCCAGCAGCTTAAACTACGAGCAGTACTTC.

This chain connects TRBV5-4 to TRBJ2-2; D gene unclear. The V gene lost 0 bases and the J gene lost 9 bases, with 9 bases spanning the gap. The CDR3 length is 13 residues. Looked up from germline, CDR1 is SGHNT and CDR2 is YYREEE (reference sequence). CDR3 DNA: TGTGCCAGCAGCTTGGACCAGAACAGGGAGCTGTTTTTT. This translates into CASSLDQNRELFF.

The chain combines TRBV27 with TRBJ2-7; no clear D. The V end lost 5 bases, the J end lost 0 bases, and 5 bases lay between the germline ends. CDR1 is MNHEY and CDR2 is SMNVEV in the germline V gene (reference sequence). The CDR3 has 12 residues. This CDR3 is CASSPLSYEQYF. The CDR3 DNA sequence: TGTGCCAGCAGTCCCCTCTCCTACGAGCAGTACTTC.

This rearrangement joins TRBV7-9 to TRBJ2-1; TRBD2 agrees at 11 bases. The V gene end was trimmed by 6 bases and the J gene end by 8 bases; junction bases not matched to a gene: 9. The length of the CDR3 is 15 residues. Germline V CDR1 and CDR2: SEHNR, FQNEAQ (reference sequence). The CDR3 region is CASRYSGRAGYEQFF. In nucleotides, the CDR3 is TGTGCCAGCAGATATAGCGGGAGGGCCGGATATGAGCAGTTCTTC. The full variable domain, in which reference TRBV7-9 and TRBJ2-1 provide the parts outside the CDR3, is DTGVSQNPRHKITKRGQNVTFRCDPISEHNRLYWYRQTLGQGPEFLTYFQNEAQLEKSRLLSDRFSAERPKGSFSTLEIQRTEQGDSAMYLCASRYSGRAGYEQFFGPGTRLTVL.

Here the CDR3 reads CASRMDMNTEAFF. The CDR3 DNA reads as TGTGCCAGCAGGATGGACATGAACACTGAAGCTTTCTTT. This chain joins TRBV2 and TRBJ1-1, with TRBD1 as a possible D gene (5 bases). Germline V gene sequence: CDR1 SNHLY, CDR2 FYNNEI. The CDR3 is 13 residues long. Trimming took 6 bases from V and 0 from J, leaving 8 bases between them.